These 30 T cell receptor beta chains were sequenced from one sample in a study of beta chain features in type 1 diabetes. cDNA synthesis used the whole RNA isolate, giving expressed TCRB sequences. Profiling relied on immunoSEQ multiplex PCR, and the TCRdb table lists in-frame clones only, not all of them. The sample consists of around 400,000 clones, 10% to 15% of them appearing once. Sequencing was done on a sample of naive CD4+ T cells from blood. The receptors were gathered from a man aged 18-30 years in good health.

In DNA form, the CDR3 reads TGTGCCAGCAGCCTCGGCGAGCGGGGGACAGATACGCAGTATTTT. This translates into CASSLGERGTDTQYF. The chain couples TRBV11-1 to TRBJ2-3, with 8 bases fitting TRBD2. V shed 5 bases and J 3 bases; nucleotides not matched to a gene: 7. Germline V CDR1 and CDR2: SGHAT, FQDESV (reference sequence). The CDR3 is made up of 15 amino acids.

At least ten counts were recorded for this clone. The V gene is TRBV4-3, the J gene TRBJ2-6, with D hard to call. CDR3 length: 14 amino acids. Trimming shortened V by 2 bases and J by 3 bases, and 5 bases separated the two germline ends. Germline V gene lookup returns CDR1 LGHNA and CDR2 YSLEER. The DNA of the CDR3 is TGCGCCAGCAGCCAACCGGGTGGGGCCAACGTCCTGACTTTC. Protein sequence: CASSQPGGANVLTF.

This clone was seen a handful of times. V is TRBV30 and J is TRBJ2-1; 12 bases are a match to TRBD2. Trimming at V came to 7 bases and at J to 4 bases, leaving 5 bases not matched to a gene. Germline V CDR1 and CDR2: GTSNPN, SVGIG (reference sequence). The CDR3 consists of 14 residues. In DNA form, the CDR3 reads TGTGCCTCCACTAGCGGGGGGTTTTACAATGAGCAGTTCTTC. Its translation is CASTSGGFYNEQFF.

This clone was seen more than once but under ten times. CDR3 in DNA: TGTGCCTGGAGTGACGGGACAGGGGGGAGGTATGGCTACACCTTC. As protein: CAWSDGTGGRYGYTF. The genes are TRBV30 and TRBJ1-2, with 11 bases that match TRBD1. CDR1 and CDR2 from the germline V gene are GTSNPN and SVGIG (reference sequence). The CDR3 covers 15 residues. V shed 1 base and J 5 bases; nucleotides not matched to a gene: 6.

This clone has more than one count but fewer than ten. The chain carries TRBV29-1 and TRBJ2-5, with D unresolved. The CDR3 is made up of 14 amino acids. Germline loops: CDR1 SQVTM, CDR2 ANQGSEA. The V end lost 6 bases, the J end lost 4 bases, and 18 bases lay between the germline ends. The CDR3 is CSVSLSPFSETQYF. CDR3 bases: TGCAGCGTGTCCCTGAGCCCTTTTTCAGAGACCCAGTACTTC.

This clone has only a few counts. V and J are TRBV7-3 and TRBJ2-3; TRBD1 agrees at 7 bases. Germline lookup yields CDR1 SGHTA and CDR2 FQGTGA. The ends lost 5 bases at V and 5 bases at J; junction bases unmatched: 13. This CDR3 is 16 amino acids long. In DNA, the CDR3 is TGTGCCAGCAGCCCCCGGGGCAGGGGGAGAGGAGATACGCAGTATTTT. This encodes CASSPRGRGRGDTQYF.

The chain is built from TRBV19 and TRBJ2-4; tentative D call: TRBD2 (5 bases). The CDR3 runs 17 residues. The V and J ends lost 1 base and 1 base respectively, with 14 bases between them. CDR1 and CDR2 from the germline V gene are LNHDA and SQIVND (reference sequence). In nucleotides, the CDR3 is TGTGCCAGTAGTATAGCCCCAGGCCGGAGGGCCAAAAACATTCAGTACTTC. Encoded protein: CASSIAPGRRAKNIQYF.

The CDR3 spells CASSPEASGSFYEQYF. DNA of the CDR3: TGTGCCAGCAGCCCAGAGGCTAGCGGGAGTTTCTACGAGCAGTACTTC. The chain links TRBV7-2 to TRBJ2-5, with 10 positions matching TRBD2. The DNA end is more similar to TRBJ2-7, so the J call may be wrong. CDR1 SGHTA and CDR2 FQGNSA come from the germline V gene. The CDR3 is 16 residues long.

A few counts support this clone. The CDR3 DNA is TGTGCCAGCAGTTTGCCGGGACAGCCCTCTGGGGCCAACGTCCTGACTTTC. This encodes CASSLPGQPSGANVLTF. The rearrangement joins TRBV28 to TRBJ2-6, with TRBD1 matching 7 bases. In germline, CDR1 is MDHEN, CDR2 SYDVKM. V lost 3 bases to trimming and J lost 0 bases; unmatched junction nucleotides: 5. The CDR3 is made up of 17 amino acids.

This clone occurred a few times. The chain has TRBV12-5 and TRBJ1-5; D ambiguous. Germline loops: CDR1 LGHNT, CDR2 FRNRAP. The CDR3 loop spans 16 amino acids. Between the trimmed V and J ends, which lost 0 bases and 3 bases, there was a span of 12 bases. The CDR3 here is CASGLVRQPSNQPQHF. CDR3 sequence (DNA): TGTGCTAGTGGTTTGGTACGACAACCCTCCAATCAGCCCCAGCATTTT.

The chain recombines TRBV4-2 with TRBJ1-2, with 10 bases identical to TRBD1. The CDR3 loop spans 15 amino acids. The germline V gene encodes CDR1 LGHNA and CDR2 YNFKEQ. V lost 4 bases and J lost 7; bases outside the gene matches: 9. In nucleotides, the CDR3 is TGTGCCAGCAGCCGGCCAGACAGGGGGCAGAGTGGCTACACCTTC. As protein: CASSRPDRGQSGYTF.

As DNA, the CDR3 is TGTGCCAGCAGACTCACAGGGTCGGAGACCCAGTACTTC. It is translated as CASRLTGSETQYF. The chain links TRBV7-2 to TRBJ2-5, with D tentatively TRBD1 (6 bases). Trimming took off 6 bases at V and 5 bases at J, with 13 bases between the two ends. The CDR3 has 13 amino acids. Per the germline V gene, CDR1 is SGHTA and CDR2 is FQGNSA.

The J gene is TRBJ2-1, the V gene TRBV28; perhaps TRBD2 as D (7 bases). The CDR3 totals 14 residues. Per germline, CDR1 MDHEN and CDR2 SYDVKM. V was cut by 7 bases and J by 5 bases, with 15 bases left in between. CDR3 nucleotides: TGTGCCAGCATTGAAGGGAGGGACAACAATGAGCAGTTCTTC. Translating gives CASIEGRDNNEQFF.

The gene calls are TRBV7-9 and TRBJ2-5, with 7 nucleotides matching TRBD2. Germline assignment: CDR1 SEHNR and CDR2 FQNEAQ (reference sequence). Losses at the gene ends were 8 bases for V and 5 bases for J; bases not matched to a gene: 8. This CDR3 contains 13 residues. The CDR3 sequence is CASAGVARETQYF. The CDR3 coding sequence is TGTGCCAGCGCGGGGGTGGCCAGGGAGACCCAGTACTTC.

The J gene is TRBJ2-5, the V gene TRBV6-5, with TRBD1 matching over 9 bases. Germline CDR1 and CDR2: MNHEY and SVGAGI. This CDR3 region has 15 residues. V shed 5 bases, J shed 5 bases, and the junction held 9 bases outside the gene matches. CDR3 loop: CASSQPGQGVETQYF. DNA of the CDR3: TGTGCCAGCAGTCAACCGGGACAGGGAGTGGAGACCCAGTACTTC.

The chain couples TRBV6-5 to TRBJ1-2; 11 nucleotides match TRBD1. The CDR3 is 13 amino acids. From germline, CDR1 is MNHEY and CDR2 SVGAGI. The junction had 5 bases not matched to a gene; V was cut back by 6 bases and J by 8 bases. CDR3: CASRGQGALGYTF. CDR3 DNA sequence: TGTGCCAGCAGAGGACAGGGGGCTTTAGGCTACACCTTC.

This clone was seen a handful of times. The V call is TRBV29-1, the J call TRBJ2-3, with a possible D match to TRBD2 (5 bases). Germline V gene data show CDR1 as SQVTM and CDR2 as ANQGSEA. The V gene lost 7 bases and the J gene lost 2 bases, with 13 bases spanning the gap. The CDR3 contains 13 residues. CDR3 loop: CSGGPGYTDTQYF. The CDR3 DNA sequence: TGCAGCGGCGGTCCGGGGTACACAGATACGCAGTATTTT.

This clone turned up a few times. The chain recombines TRBV9 with TRBJ2-5; D may be TRBD1 (5 bases). Germline assignment: CDR1 SGDLS and CDR2 YYNGEE. The CDR3 runs to 15 residues. Between the trimmed V and J ends, which lost 3 bases and 4 bases, there was a span of 16 bases. CDR3 sequence (DNA): TGTGCCAGCAGCGCCGCGCCAGGGTCGGGAGAGACCCAGTACTTC. Protein product: CASSAAPGSGETQYF. Filled out from reference TRBV9 and TRBJ2-5, the complete variable domain reads DSGVTQTPKHLITATGQRVTLRCSPRSGDLSVYWYQQSLDQGLQFLIQYYNGEERAKGNILERFSAQQFPDLHSELNLSSLELGDSALYFCASSAAPGSGETQYFGPGTRLLVL.

The J gene is TRBJ2-7, the V gene TRBV7-8; D perhaps matches TRBD2 (6 bases). Per the germline V gene, CDR1 is SGHVS and CDR2 is FQNEAQ. This CDR3 spans 15 amino acids. With 2 bases removed from V and 0 bases from J, the gap between germline ends came to 11 bases. The CDR3 region has the DNA TGTGCCAGCAGCTTACTGCTAGCGCGCTCCTACGAGCAGTACTTC. Translated, it gives CASSLLLARSYEQYF.

This clone appeared a few times. V is TRBV9 and J is TRBJ2-7; TRBD2 matches 13 bases. Germline V lookup: CDR1 SGDLS, CDR2 YYNGEE. The CDR3 is 16 amino acids. With V trimmed by 2 bases and J by 4 bases, 6 bases remained unmatched. This CDR3 reads CASSVSGTSGIYEQYF. Written as DNA, the CDR3 is TGTGCCAGCAGCGTTTCAGGGACTAGCGGGATTTACGAGCAGTACTTC.

V and J are TRBV19 and TRBJ1-2; 9 bases map to TRBD1. Germline V gene lookup returns CDR1 LNHDA and CDR2 SQIVND (reference sequence). V shed 8 bases and J 7 bases; nucleotides not matched to a gene: 5. The CDR3 sequence is 12 residues long. Here the CDR3 reads CASSGTGTGYTF. CDR3 nucleotides: TGTGCCAGTTCCGGGACAGGGACTGGCTACACCTTC.

The table lists this clone with a few counts. The rearrangement links TRBV5-1 to TRBJ2-7; 7 nucleotides align to TRBD2. J was trimmed by 3 bases and V by 0 bases; bases with no gene match: 9. The length of the CDR3 is 16 residues. Germline V gene lookup returns CDR1 SGHRS and CDR2 YFSETQ. The CDR3, as DNA: TGCGCCAGCAGCTTGGACGAATCGGGAGGCAACTACGAGCAGTACTTC. It is translated as CASSLDESGGNYEQYF. Together with reference TRBV5-1 and TRBJ2-7, the CDR3 gives the full variable domain: KAGVTQTPRYLIKTRGQQVTLSCSPISGHRSVSWYQQTPGQGLQFLFEYFSETQRNKGNFPGRFSGRQFSNSRSEMNVSTLELGDSALYLCASSLDESGGNYEQYFGPGTRLTVT.

This clone was observed at least ten times. This chain connects TRBV4-3 to TRBJ2-5; tentative D call: TRBD1 (5 bases). V gave up 0 bases and J gave up 4 bases, with 9 bases separating them. The CDR3 covers 14 residues. The V gene's germline CDR1 is LGHNA and CDR2 YSLEER. The CDR3 protein is CASSQDLGRETQYF. For the CDR3, the DNA is TGCGCCAGCAGCCAAGATTTGGGGCGAGAGACCCAGTACTTC.

This clone was picked up a small number of times. The chain joins TRBV7-2 to TRBJ1-2, with 7 bases lining up with TRBD1. Germline V lookup: CDR1 SGHTA, CDR2 FQGNSA. The ends lost 3 bases at V and 0 bases at J; junction bases unmatched: 4. The CDR3 sequence is 15 residues long. CDR3 nucleotides: TGTGCCAGCAGCTTCCGGGACAGACCTAACTATGGCTACACCTTC. This codes for CASSFRDRPNYGYTF.

This clone has only a few counts. CDR3 nucleotides: TGTGCCAGCAGTTTGGACAGCTATAGCAATCAGCCCCAGCATTTT. Amino acid sequence: CASSLDSYSNQPQHF. The chain links TRBV6-6 to TRBJ1-5; TRBD1 might be the D (6 bases). This CDR3 comprises 15 residues. Germline assignment: CDR1 MNHNY and CDR2 SVGAGI (reference sequence). V was trimmed by 4 bases and J by 0 bases, leaving 10 bases between them.

This sequence joins TRBV11-3 and TRBJ2-1; TRBD2 agrees at 10 bases. The germline CDR1 and CDR2 sequences are SGHNT and YENEEA. Trimming cost V 5 bases and J 15 bases; bases outside gene matches: 10. This CDR3 is built from 13 residues. The CDR3 DNA follows: TGTGCCAGCAGCCGAACCCTAGCGGGAGCCCCGTTCTTC. This sequence encodes CASSRTLAGAPFF.

The V call is TRBV29-1, the J call TRBJ1-1; TRBD1 aligns across 10 bases. The junction had 12 bases not matched to a gene; V was cut back by 0 bases and J by 8 bases. The germline V gene encodes CDR1 SQVTM and CDR2 ANQGSEA. The CDR3 sequence is 16 residues long. The CDR3 here is CSVEDLAGTGELEAFF. The CDR3 coding sequence is TGCAGCGTTGAAGATCTTGCCGGGACAGGGGAATTGGAAGCTTTCTTT.

As concerns this clone: This sample also contains other DNA sequences that code for the same CDR3. J is TRBJ2-1 and V is TRBV7-2; TRBD2 is a possible D gene (5 bases). The ends were cut back, 1 base at V and 1 base at J, with 11 bases in the middle. Germline CDR1 SGHTA, CDR2 FQGNSA. CDR3 size: 16 residues. This chain's CDR3 is CASSLVPGGSYNEQFF. CDR3 in DNA: TGTGCCAGCAGCTTAGTCCCCGGCGGGTCCTACAATGAGCAGTTCTTC. Based on the CDR3 plus reference TRBV7-2 and TRBJ2-1, the full variable domain is GAGVSQSPSNKVTEKGKDVELRCDPISGHTALYWYRQSLGQGLEFLIYFQGNSAPDKSGLPSDRFSAERTGGSVSTLTIQRTQQEDSAVYLCASSLVPGGSYNEQFFGPGTRLTVL.

This clone was observed many times. The chain carries TRBV29-1 and TRBJ2-7; the D gene is possibly TRBD2 (6 bases). Germline-derived CDR1 and CDR2 are SQVTM and ANQGSEA. The CDR3 loop spans 10 amino acids. The ends were cut back, 4 bases at V and 6 bases at J, with 7 bases in the middle. Here the CDR3 DNA reads TGCAGCGTTGGGACTACCGAGCAGTACTTC. Amino acid sequence: CSVGTTEQYF.

A few counts support this clone. The chain links TRBV27 to TRBJ2-4, with 7 bases lining up with TRBD1. This CDR3 contains 13 residues. J lost 15 bases, V lost 5 bases, and 13 bases had no gene match. Germline CDR1 MNHEY, CDR2 SMNVEV (reference sequence). The CDR3 nucleotides read TGTGCCAGCAGTATCCCCTGGACAGGTGGTTCGTACTTC. Its translation is CASSIPWTGGSYF.